This is a list of T cell receptor beta chains from one sample in a study of TIL therapy for anti-PD-1-resistant metastatic lung cancer. Here immunoSEQ multiplex PCR was the method, and the copy in TCRdb shows in-frame clones only, minus some. The sample consists of tens of thousands of clones, 80% to 90% of them appearing once. Sequenced material: blood, taken at baseline. The receptors were gathered from a person aged 25 to 79 with non-small cell lung cancer. CDR3s include the opening cysteine and the closing phenylalanine or tryptophan. The D gene is left open where the match is weak. Clone size appears in some rows only: once, few, many, or a class for an expanded clone.

-	-	TRBV18	TRBJ1-6	CASSKSGDYNSPLHF	TGTGCCAGCTCAAAATCCGGAGACTATAATTCACCCCTCCACTTT
-	TRBD2	TRBV10-3	TRBJ2-1	CAISVPGTSGGGSYNEQFF	TGTGCCATCAGTGTGCCAGGGACTAGCGGTGGGGGGTCCTACAATGAGCAGTTCTTC
-	TRBD2	TRBV7-8	TRBJ2-5	CASSLVAGVPQETQYF	TGTGCCAGCAGCTTAGTAGCGGGAGTTCCCCAAGAGACCCAGTACTTC
-	-	TRBV5-5	TRBJ2-7	CASSGSPGAYEQYF	TGTGCCAGCAGCGGGAGCCCGGGCGCCTACGAGCAGTACTTC
once	-	TRBV19	TRBJ1-2	CASSINYRANYGYTF	TGTGCCAGTAGTATTAATTATAGGGCTAACTATGGCTACACCTTC
-	TRBD1	TRBV6-5	TRBJ2-5	CASSGTGQETQYF	TGTGCCAGCAGCGGGACAGGACAAGAGACCCAGTACTTC
-	-	TRBV6-5	TRBJ2-2	CASRGYGAGELFF	TGTGCCAGCAGGGGGTACGGTGCCGGGGAGCTGTTTTTT
-	-	TRBV6-2/TRBV6-3	TRBJ2-7	CASSYSEGAYEQYF	TGTGCCAGCAGTTACTCTGAAGGGGCCTACGAGCAGTACTTC
-	TRBD2	TRBV10-3	TRBJ2-7	CAISERAGEGYEQYF	TGTGCCATCAGTGAGAGAGCGGGGGAAGGGTACGAGCAGTACTTC
-	-	TRBV24-1	TRBJ2-1	CATSDLQLAHNEQFF	TGTGCCACCAGTGATTTGCAACTAGCTCACAATGAGCAGTTCTTC
once	TRBD2	TRBV28	TRBJ2-5	CASSSGGREETQYF	TGTGCCAGCAGTTCGGGCGGGAGGGAAGAGACCCAGTACTTC
-	-	TRBV28	TRBJ2-2	CASSLSLTYGELFF	TGTGCCAGCAGTTTAAGCCTCACCTACGGGGAGCTGTTTTTT
-	-	TRBV3-1/TRBV3-2	TRBJ1-5	CASSQGRGAAGNQPQHF	TGTGCCAGCAGCCAGGGCCGGGGGGCGGCGGGCAATCAGCCCCAGCATTTT
-	-	TRBV3-1/TRBV3-2	TRBJ1-5	CASSQDSGGGNQPQHF	TGTGCCAGCAGCCAAGATTCTGGGGGTGGCAATCAGCCCCAGCATTTT
-	-	TRBV7-2	TRBJ2-2	CASSLRQGGSGELFF	TGTGCCAGCAGCTTAAGGCAGGGAGGTTCAGGAGAGCTGTTTTTT
-	-	TRBV5-5	TRBJ1-2	CASSLGALGYGYTF	TGTGCCAGCAGCTTAGGAGCTTTGGGCTATGGCTACACCTTC
-	TRBD1	TRBV5-1	TRBJ2-1	CASRPIDRVGNEQFF	TGCGCCAGCCGACCAATAGACAGGGTCGGCAATGAGCAGTTCTTC
-	-	TRBV16	TRBJ2-7	CASSRLPGDRPYEQYF	TGTGCCAGCAGCCGGCTACCTGGGGACCGCCCCTACGAGCAGTACTTC
-	TRBD2	TRBV3-1/TRBV3-2	TRBJ2-3	CASSYPGLAGATDTQYF	TGTGCCAGCAGCTACCCGGGACTAGCGGGGGCCACAGATACGCAGTATTTT
-	-	TRBV4-2	TRBJ1-2	CASSDSRGGYTF	TGTGCCAGCAGCGACTCGCGGGGTGGCTACACCTTC
-	TRBD2	TRBV4-3	TRBJ2-7	CASSPGGGGSYEQYF	TGCGCCAGCAGCCCAGGCGGGGGGGGCTCCTACGAGCAGTACTTC
-	TRBD1	TRBV6-5	TRBJ2-2	CATYEGGANTGELFF	TGTGCCACTTACGAAGGGGGCGCGAACACCGGGGAGCTGTTTTTT
-	-	TRBV27	TRBJ2-3	CASSSGGSDTQYF	TGTGCCAGCAGCTCGGGGGGCTCAGATACGCAGTATTTT
-	-	TRBV19	TRBJ1-2	CASSILGAPLYGYTF	TGTGCCAGTAGTATCTTGGGGGCTCCTCTCTATGGCTACACCTTC